The 19 T cell receptor beta chains presented below share a single source sample, sequenced in a study of patients and donors after allogeneic stem cell transplantation. TCRdb redid the calling of the RT-PCR reads with MiXCR, one entry per CDR3 protein. This table has about 87,000 distinct CDR3 sequences, around 5% appearing once. Sequencing was done on a sample of blood, either unsorted or a sorted T cell fraction (not recorded which). The source of these receptors is a human donor who was either an allogeneic HSCT recipient or a stem cell or donor lymphocyte infusion donor (not recorded which). It is not recorded whose cells these are; they may come from a transplant donor.

This clonotype appeared many times. The rearrangement joins TRBV6-1 to TRBJ1-6; no firm D call. The germline V and J ends were trimmed by 4 bases and 10 bases, with 14 bases remaining between them. This CDR3 has 14 residues. Germline V gives CDR1 MNHNS, CDR2 SASEGT. CDR3 coding DNA: TGTGCCAGCAGTGTAGGGCATGGAGGATCACCCCTCCACTTT. Its translation is CASSVGHGGSPLHF.

This clonotype showed up just a few times. The chain couples TRBV5-1 to TRBJ1-1; tentative D call: TRBD1 (6 bases). This CDR3 region has 14 residues. V shed 0 bases and J shed 7 bases, with 13 bases lying between them. Looked up from germline, CDR1 is SGHRS and CDR2 is YFSETQ. The CDR3 DNA reads TGCGCCAGCAGCTTGGCCAGGGGAAGTCTTGAAGCTTTCTTT. This gives the protein CASSLARGSLEAFF. Full variable domain (outside the CDR3, taken from reference TRBV5-1 and TRBJ1-1): KAGVTQTPRYLIKTRGQQVTLSCSPISGHRSVSWYQQTPGQGLQFLFEYFSETQRNKGNFPGRFSGRQFSNSRSEMNVSTLELGDSALYLCASSLARGSLEAFFGQGTRLTVV.

This clonotype counts as medium-sized. J is TRBJ2-7 and V is TRBV28; tentative D call: TRBD2 (6 bases). CDR3 length: 14 amino acids. Per the germline V gene, CDR1 is MDHEN and CDR2 is SYDVKM. Trimming removed 3 bases at V and 5 bases at J, with 14 bases between. The CDR3 reads CASSFPREVDEQYF. Here the CDR3 DNA reads TGTGCCAGCAGTTTCCCCAGGGAGGTGGACGAGCAGTACTTC.

This clonotype was found a few times. This sequence joins TRBV5-4 and TRBJ2-3, with 8 bases aligning to TRBD2. The ends lost 3 bases at V and 0 bases at J; junction bases unmatched: 3. Germline CDR1 reads SGHNT; CDR2 reads YYREEE (reference sequence). The CDR3 spans 15 residues. CDR3 sequence reads: CASSSSGPSTDTQYF. CDR3 DNA sequence: TGTGCCAGCAGCTCTAGCGGGCCGAGCACAGATACGCAGTATTTT.

This clonotype came up many times. V gene TRBV14 combines with J gene TRBJ2-1, with TRBD2 matching 8 bases. The germline CDR1 and CDR2 sequences are SGHDN and FVKESK. The CDR3 has 17 amino acids. Trimming cost V 4 bases and J 1 base; bases outside gene matches: 9. The CDR3 bases are TGTGCCAGCAGCCTAAGTCCGGGACTAGGGTCCTACAATGAGCAGTTCTTC. As protein: CASSLSPGLGSYNEQFF. Full variable domain (remainder filled in from reference TRBV14 and TRBJ2-1): EAGVTQFPSHSVIEKGQTVTLRCDPISGHDNLYWYRRVMGKEIKFLLHFVKESKQDESGMPNNRFLAERTGGTYSTLKVQPAELEDSGVYFCASSLSPGLGSYNEQFFGPGTRLTVL.

This clonotype was counted at least ten times. The chain employs TRBV12-3 or TRBV12-4 and TRBJ1-5, with D unresolved. The CDR3 contains 14 residues. Trimming stripped 3 bases from V and 4 bases from J, with 10 bases between. CDR3 DNA sequence: TGTGCCAGCAGTTTTAGGTCGGGGAATCAGCCCCAGCATTTT. It encodes CASSFRSGNQPQHF.

This chain uses TRBV5-1 with TRBJ2-3; 12 bases align to TRBD2. Trimming cost V 0 bases and J 3 bases; bases outside gene matches: 5. The germline V gene encodes CDR1 SGHRS and CDR2 YFSETQ. This CDR3 has 17 amino acids. The CDR3 region is CASSLGTSGRMTDTQYF. The CDR3 nucleotides read TGCGCCAGCAGCTTGGGTACTAGCGGGAGGATGACAGATACGCAGTATTTT. Combining the CDR3 with reference TRBV5-1 and TRBJ2-3 gives the whole variable domain KAGVTQTPRYLIKTRGQQVTLSCSPISGHRSVSWYQQTPGQGLQFLFEYFSETQRNKGNFPGRFSGRQFSNSRSEMNVSTLELGDSALYLCASSLGTSGRMTDTQYFGPGTRLTVL.

Ten or more counts support this clonotype. The chain is built from TRBV24-1 and TRBJ1-5; 9 positions agree with TRBD1. Germline CDR1 is KGHDR and CDR2 is SFDVKD. There are 15 residues in the CDR3. Losses at the gene ends were 8 bases for V and 3 bases for J; bases not matched to a gene: 7. The CDR3 spells CATTDGQGYNQPQHF. In nucleotides, the CDR3 is TGTGCCACCACGGACGGACAGGGGTACAATCAGCCCCAGCATTTT.

The sample holds many counts of this clonotype. This chain joins TRBV7-8 and TRBJ2-1; possible D gene TRBD1, 6 bases. V gave up 0 bases and J gave up 7 bases, with 16 bases separating them. The CDR3 is 16 amino acids. The germline gives CDR1 SGHVS, CDR2 FQNEAQ. The CDR3 loop is CASSLAGVGARNEQFF. CDR3 nucleotides: TGTGCCAGCAGCTTAGCCGGCGTGGGGGCTCGGAATGAGCAGTTCTTC.

This clonotype has a count of ten or more. The chain couples TRBV4-2 to TRBJ2-7; D not resolved. V gave up 0 bases and J gave up 6 bases, with 6 bases separating them. The CDR3 covers 12 residues. Germline assignment: CDR1 LGHNA and CDR2 YNFKEQ. The CDR3 nucleotides read TGTGCCAGCAGCCAAGATAATGGCGAGCAGTACTTC. Protein product: CASSQDNGEQYF.

This chain links TRBV6-5 with TRBJ2-5; D unresolved. CDR1 is MNHEY and CDR2 is SVGAGI in the germline V gene. The CDR3 contains 13 residues. The V and J ends lost 2 bases and 4 bases respectively, with 8 bases between them. CDR3 in amino acids: CASSYTIGETQYF. CDR3 nucleotide sequence: TGTGCCAGCAGTTACACGATTGGAGAGACCCAGTACTTC.

This clonotype qualifies as medium-sized (0.01 to 0.1%). The gene calls are TRBV29-1 and TRBJ2-1; 10 nucleotides agree with TRBD2. The V gene's germline CDR1 is SQVTM and CDR2 ANQGSEA. J gave up 5 bases and V 6 bases, and 10 bases lay outside the gene matches. The CDR3 is 15 amino acids. In DNA, the CDR3 is TGCAGCGTCGATTTAGCGGGAGGAGGCCACAATGAGCAGTTCTTC. Residues: CSVDLAGGGHNEQFF.

This clonotype has at least ten counts. The gene calls are TRBV9 and TRBJ2-7; a possible D gene is TRBD2 (5 bases). Trimming cost V 3 bases and J 4 bases, with 20 bases left between them. Germline CDR1 reads SGDLS; CDR2 reads YYNGEE. This CDR3 spans 16 amino acids. In DNA, the CDR3 is TGTGCCAGCAGCGAGAGGTGGGGAGCGGAAAGGTACGAGCAGTACTTC. This codes for CASSERWGAERYEQYF.

In this sample, this clonotype turned up a few times. This sequence joins TRBV20-1 and TRBJ2-7; 11 bases are shared with TRBD2. V lost 5 bases and J lost 4; bases outside the gene matches: 10. CDR3 length: 15 residues. Germline CDR1 is DFQATT and CDR2 is SNEGSKA (reference sequence). The CDR3 DNA is TGCAGTGCTCTCCCGGGGGGGACTAGCGGATACGAGCAGTACTTC. This gives the protein CSALPGGTSGYEQYF.

This clonotype was counted only a few times. V is TRBV11-3 and J is TRBJ2-7; 10 nucleotides agree with TRBD2. V lost 8 bases, J lost 5 bases, and 12 bases stayed unmatched. Germline V gives CDR1 SGHNT, CDR2 YENEEA. CDR3 length: 15 amino acids. For the CDR3, the DNA is TGTGCCAGCGGGCGAGGGAGACTAGCGGGCCACGAGCAGTACTTC. Translation gives CASGRGRLAGHEQYF.

In its sample, this clonotype was seen many times. This sequence joins TRBV6-1 and TRBJ2-5; 7 nucleotides line up with TRBD1. J gave up 3 bases and V 10 bases, and 8 bases lay outside the gene matches. The length of the CDR3 is 13 residues. Looked up from germline, CDR1 is MNHNS and CDR2 is SASEGT. The CDR3 sequence: CATATGIKETQYF. As DNA, the CDR3 is TGTGCCACCGCGACAGGGATTAAAGAGACCCAGTACTTC.

This clonotype came up a few times. This rearrangement joins TRBV12-3 or TRBV12-4 to TRBJ1-4, with 7 bases lining up with TRBD1. The CDR3 contains 15 residues. V was clipped by 6 bases and J by 0 bases; unmatched bases: 4. The CDR3 DNA reads TGTGCCAGCAGAGCGACAGGGACAACTAATGAAAAACTGTTTTTT. Translation: CASRATGTTNEKLFF.

This clonotype came up many times. The chain recombines TRBV5-1 with TRBJ2-1, with D uncertain. CDR1 is SGHRS and CDR2 is YFSETQ in the germline V gene. The CDR3 covers 17 residues. The V end lost 0 bases, the J end lost 0 bases, and 13 bases lay between the germline ends. CDR3 coding DNA: TGCGCCAGCAGCTTGGCCGTGCGCCAGAGCTCCTACAATGAGCAGTTCTTC. Protein product: CASSLAVRQSSYNEQFF.

The chain employs TRBV10-2 and TRBJ2-1, with 10 bases aligning to TRBD2. V shed 5 bases, J shed 1 base, and the junction held 5 bases outside the gene matches. The CDR3 spans 16 residues. The germline V gene has CDR1 WSHSY and CDR2 SAAADI. The CDR3 here is CASSSSGRGSYNEQFF. In DNA form, the CDR3 reads TGCGCCAGCAGTTCTAGCGGGAGAGGTTCCTACAATGAGCAGTTCTTC.